The rows below give T cell receptor beta chains drawn from one sample of a study of T cells in Graves' hyperthyroidism and ophthalmopathy. TCRdb processed the multiplex PCR reads anew with MiXCR; each CDR3 protein has one entry. The sample lists roughly 570,000 distinct CDR3 sequences; 35% to 55% were seen once. Sequences were obtained from peripheral blood or thyroid tissue (not recorded which). The receptors were sampled from a woman in her late teens or twenties with Graves' hyperthyroidism. Both conserved end residues are part of each CDR3. The D gene is left open where the match is weak. Size is stated for part of the rows, as once, few or many counts, or as a class when the clone is expanded.

V: TRBV20-1
D: .
size: few
J: TRBJ1-1
CDR3: CSAREETENTEAFF
DNA: TGCAGTGCTAGAGAAGAGACGGAGAACACTGAAGCTTTCTTT

V: TRBV29-1
D: .
size: .
J: TRBJ1-4
CDR3: CSVVPANNEKLFF
DNA: TGCAGCGTTGTGCCAGCAAATAATGAAAAACTGTTTTTT

V: TRBV5-6
D: TRBD1
size: few
J: TRBJ2-2
CDR3: CASSLGQGARARELFF
DNA: TGTGCCAGCAGCTTAGGACAGGGGGCGCGCGCCCGGGAGCTGTTTTTT

V: TRBV4-1
D: TRBD2
size: many
J: TRBJ2-7
CDR3: CASSQGLEYEQYF
DNA: TGCGCCAGCAGCCAGGGACTAGAGTACGAGCAGTACTTC

V: TRBV20-1
D: .
size: many
J: TRBJ1-1
CDR3: CSAREQNTEAFF
DNA: TGCAGTGCTAGAGAGCAGAACACTGAAGCTTTCTTT

V: TRBV9
D: .
size: .
J: TRBJ2-7
CDR3: CASSVASPDSDEQYF
DNA: TGTGCCAGCAGCGTCGCCAGCCCCGATTCGGACGAGCAGTACTTC

V: TRBV24-1
D: TRBD2
size: .
J: TRBJ2-5
CDR3: CATSEGSGRARGETQYF
DNA: TGTGCCACCAGTGAAGGCAGCGGGAGGGCCCGAGGGGAGACCCAGTACTTC

V: TRBV7-9
D: .
size: once
J: TRBJ2-4
CDR3: CASSPVAKAKNIQYF
DNA: TGCGCCAGCAGCCCGGTCGCTAAGGCCAAAAACATTCAGTACTTC

V: TRBV10-2
D: TRBD1
size: .
J: TRBJ1-2
CDR3: CASKDRGGRYGYTF
DNA: TGCGCCAGCAAGGACAGGGGCGGTCGGTATGGCTACACCTTC

V: TRBV7-9
D: TRBD2
size: many
J: TRBJ2-7
CDR3: CASSLARLAGGAYEQYF
DNA: TGTGCCAGCAGCTTAGCCCGACTAGCGGGAGGCGCCTACGAGCAGTACTTC

V: TRBV10-3
D: TRBD2
size: few
J: TRBJ2-3
CDR3: CAISGFSGLDTQYF
DNA: TGTGCCATCAGTGGATTTAGCGGGCTAGATACGCAGTATTTT

V: TRBV25-1
D: .
size: .
J: TRBJ2-2
CDR3: CASSAFGRTGELFF
DNA: TGTGCCAGCAGTGCATTCGGCAGGACCGGGGAGCTGTTTTTT

V: TRBV5-1
D: .
size: many
J: TRBJ1-3
CDR3: CASSLLYRGLNSGDTIYF
DNA: TGCGCCAGCAGCTTGTTGTATCGGGGCCTAAACTCTGGAGACACCATATATTTT

V: TRBV29-1
D: .
size: many
J: TRBJ1-2
CDR3: CSVDRQQANYGYTF
DNA: TGCAGCGTTGATCGACAGCAAGCTAACTATGGCTACACCTTC

V: TRBV27
D: TRBD1
size: many
J: TRBJ1-5
CDR3: CASSQRTGANQPQHF
DNA: TGTGCCAGCAGCCAACGGACAGGGGCGAATCAGCCCCAGCATTTT

V: TRBV7-9
D: .
size: .
J: TRBJ1-1
CDR3: CASSPYSGVNTEAFF
DNA: TGTGCCAGCAGCCCGTATTCAGGGGTGAACACTGAAGCTTTCTTT

V: TRBV20-1
D: .
size: once
J: TRBJ1-5
CDR3: CSAYTGLSNQPQHF
DNA: TGCAGTGCATATACAGGGCTTAGCAATCAGCCCCAGCATTTT

V: TRBV12-3/TRBV12-4
D: .
size: many
J: TRBJ1-1
CDR3: CASSLSYTEAFF
DNA: TGTGCCAGCAGTTTATCTTACACTGAAGCTTTCTTT

V: TRBV4-2
D: .
size: many
J: TRBJ2-7
CDR3: CASSQEGLVSYEQYF
DNA: TGTGCCAGCAGCCAAGAGGGACTTGTCTCCTACGAGCAGTACTTC

V: TRBV15
D: TRBD1
size: .
J: TRBJ1-6
CDR3: CATSRDGDRPNSPLHF
DNA: TGTGCTACCAGCAGAGACGGGGACAGGCCTAATTCACCCCTCCACTTT